This entry concerns a single TCR beta chain. This specimen belongs to a study of neoadjuvant anti-PD-1 for oral cavity cancer. Germline-derived CDR1 and CDR2 are MNHNY and SVGAGI (reference sequence). The J segment lost 2 bases and the V segment lost 6 bases, leaving 8 bases of the junction unmatched. This CDR3 is built from 15 residues. Repertoires were generated with immunoSEQ multiplex PCR, while TCRdb's copy carries only in-frame clones and drops some. Here the sample spans roughly 14,000 clones, roughly two thirds being singletons. The chain joins TRBV6-6 to TRBJ1-2; 8 bases match TRBD1. The sequencing used PBMCs, collected before nivolumab (anti-PD-1) treatment. This TCR came from a person aged 40 to 85 with oral cavity squamous cell carcinoma. The CDR3 DNA follows: TGTGCCAGCAGATCGTCTTGGACAGGGAACTATGGCTACACCTTC. As protein: CASRSSWTGNYGYTF.